The 21 T cell receptor beta chains in this list originate from one sample, sequenced in a study of PD-L1 blockade in urothelial cancer. The assay was immunoSEQ multiplex PCR, and TCRdb's table has in-frame clones only and misses some. The data contain about 80,000 clones, 87% of them singletons. The sequenced sample was PBMCs, obtained around atezolizumab (anti-PD-L1) treatment. The receptors come from a woman aged 70-85 years with urothelial cancer.

The chain couples TRBV9 to TRBJ2-1; the match to TRBD2 covers 13 bases. The V gene's germline CDR1 is SGDLS and CDR2 YYNGEE. CDR3 size: 16 residues. With V trimmed by 3 bases and J by 8 bases, 8 bases remained unmatched. Here the CDR3 reads CASSARTSGGGDEQFF. The CDR3 DNA sequence: TGTGCCAGCAGCGCTCGGACTAGCGGGGGCGGGGATGAGCAGTTCTTC.

This clone was found once. This chain joins TRBV10-1 and TRBJ2-3; 7 positions agree with TRBD2. V trimming: 4 bases; J trimming: 9 bases; junction bases outside the gene matches: 13. The CDR3 is made up of 15 amino acids. CDR1 is WNHNN, CDR2 SYGVQD, per germline (reference sequence). The CDR3 bases are TGCGCCAGCAGTGTCGGTAGCGGGCCCTTATCGACGCAGTATTTT. The encoded protein is CASSVGSGPLSTQYF.

V and J are TRBV7-3 and TRBJ2-7, with TRBD1 identical over 9 bases. Germline V gives CDR1 SGHTA, CDR2 FQGTGA. This CDR3 is 13 amino acids long. The V gene end was trimmed by 3 bases and the J gene end by 7 bases; junction bases not matched to a gene: 4. This CDR3 reads CASSFYRGQEQYF. The CDR3 coding sequence is TGTGCCAGCAGCTTTTACAGGGGGCAGGAGCAGTACTTC.

V is TRBV18 and J is TRBJ1-2; D ambiguous. Trimming cost V 3 bases and J 3 bases, with 11 bases left between them. The CDR3 covers 14 residues. Germline V gene sequence: CDR1 KGHSH, CDR2 LQKENI. The CDR3 here is CASSPNTGYYGYTF. CDR3 coding DNA: TGTGCCAGCTCACCGAATACCGGTTACTATGGCTACACCTTC.

The rearrangement joins TRBV11-2 to TRBJ2-3, with 7 bases that match TRBD2. V lost 7 bases and J lost 5; bases outside the gene matches: 12. The CDR3 loop spans 15 amino acids. Germline CDR1 reads SGHAT; CDR2 reads FQNNGV. The CDR3 nucleotides are TGTGCCAGCACCCCCGGGGTTGCGGGGGTAGATACGCAGTATTTT. Translation gives CASTPGVAGVDTQYF.

The chain links TRBV9 to TRBJ2-7, with 9 bases lining up with TRBD1. V lost 3 bases to trimming and J lost 3 bases; unmatched junction nucleotides: 10. Per the germline V gene, CDR1 is SGDLS and CDR2 is YYNGEE. This CDR3 spans 16 amino acids. This CDR3 reads CASSAQPGQGLYEQYF. For the CDR3, the DNA is TGTGCCAGCAGCGCACAGCCGGGACAGGGCCTCTACGAGCAGTACTTC.

The table lists this clone with a count of one. V usage is TRBV15 and J usage is TRBJ2-1; 9 bases line up with TRBD2. This CDR3 is 15 amino acids long. Germline CDR1 LNHNV, CDR2 YYDKDF (reference sequence). The J segment lost 8 bases and the V segment lost 10 bases, leaving 15 bases of the junction unmatched. This CDR3 is CAISVAGEIFDEQFF. CDR3 DNA sequence: TGTGCCATCTCGGTAGCGGGAGAAATCTTCGATGAGCAGTTCTTC.

The rearrangement links TRBV19 to TRBJ2-7; 14 bases align to TRBD2. The V gene's germline CDR1 is LNHDA and CDR2 SQIVND (reference sequence). V lost 6 bases, J lost 4 bases, and 5 bases stayed unmatched. CDR3 size: 15 residues. CDR3 protein: CASSQGTSGGYEQYF. CDR3 DNA: TGTGCCAGTAGCCAGGGGACTAGCGGGGGATACGAGCAGTACTTC.

The V and J genes are TRBV10-3 and TRBJ2-7, with a weak D call TRBD1 (5 bases). The CDR3 length is 12 residues. Between the trimmed V and J ends, which lost 6 bases and 4 bases, there was a span of 10 bases. The germline gives CDR1 ENHRY, CDR2 SYGVKD. The CDR3 DNA follows: TGTGCCATCAGAGCCCAGGGTTACGAGCAGTACTTC. Translated: CAIRAQGYEQYF.

This chain joins TRBV5-4 and TRBJ1-2, with 7 bases fitting TRBD1. The CDR3 contains 15 residues. Germline V gene sequence: CDR1 SGHNT, CDR2 YYREEE (reference sequence). The V segment lost 0 bases and the J segment 3 bases; nucleotides outside the gene matches: 5. The CDR3 sequence is CASSLVTGTDYGYTF. The CDR3 region has the DNA TGTGCCAGCAGCTTGGTGACAGGGACGGACTATGGCTACACCTTC. The whole variable domain, filled in from reference TRBV5-4 and TRBJ1-2, reads ETGVTQSPTHLIKTRGQQVTLRCSSQSGHNTVSWYQQALGQGPQFIFQYYREEENGRGNFPPRFSGLQFPNYSSELNVNALELDDSALYLCASSLVTGTDYGYTFGSGTRLTVV.

The rearrangement links TRBV7-2 to TRBJ2-7, with TRBD1 identical over 9 bases. In germline, CDR1 is SGHTA, CDR2 FQGNSA. J gave up 2 bases and V 5 bases, and 7 bases lay outside the gene matches. CDR3 length equals 15 residues. The CDR3 protein is CASSPSGQGPYEQYF. CDR3 sequence (DNA): TGTGCCAGCAGCCCCTCGGGACAGGGCCCCTACGAGCAGTACTTC. Full variable domain (missing parts from reference TRBV7-2 and TRBJ2-7): GAGVSQSPSNKVTEKGKDVELRCDPISGHTALYWYRQSLGQGLEFLIYFQGNSAPDKSGLPSDRFSAERTGGSVSTLTIQRTQQEDSAVYLCASSPSGQGPYEQYFGPGTRLTVT.

The chain is built from TRBV5-4 and TRBJ2-7; 7 bases are shared with TRBD2. CDR1 and CDR2 from the germline V gene are SGHNT and YYREEE (reference sequence). The CDR3 totals 14 residues. V lost 0 bases and J lost 2; bases outside the gene matches: 2. CDR3 residues: CASSLEREAYEQYF. CDR3 DNA: TGTGCCAGCAGCTTGGAGCGGGAAGCCTACGAGCAGTACTTC.

The chain combines TRBV5-4 with TRBJ2-5, with 9 nucleotides matching TRBD1. The CDR3 runs to 16 residues. V was clipped by 7 bases and J by 3 bases; unmatched bases: 13. Germline lookup yields CDR1 SGHNT and CDR2 YYREEE (reference sequence). The CDR3 sequence is CASFFWGQGGKETQYF. The CDR3 DNA sequence: TGTGCCAGCTTCTTTTGGGGACAGGGAGGAAAAGAGACCCAGTACTTC.

The chain recombines TRBV11-2 with TRBJ2-3, with D possibly being TRBD1 (5 bases). The V end lost 6 bases, the J end lost 5 bases, and 12 bases lay between the germline ends. Germline CDR1 and CDR2: SGHAT and FQNNGV. This CDR3 spans 13 amino acids. This CDR3 reads CASRPAGQDTQYF. CDR3 sequence (DNA): TGTGCCAGCAGGCCCGCAGGGCAAGATACGCAGTATTTT.

This rearrangement joins TRBV5-4 to TRBJ2-7; 8 bases align to TRBD2. Losses at the gene ends were 6 bases for V and 2 bases for J; bases not matched to a gene: 7. Germline V CDR1 and CDR2: SGHNT, YYREEE (reference sequence). This CDR3 is built from 14 residues. This CDR3 is CASNTAGAPYEQYF. The CDR3 DNA reads as TGTGCCAGCAATACAGCGGGGGCCCCCTACGAGCAGTACTTC. The full variable domain, completed using reference TRBV5-4 and TRBJ2-7, is ETGVTQSPTHLIKTRGQQVTLRCSSQSGHNTVSWYQQALGQGPQFIFQYYREEENGRGNFPPRFSGLQFPNYSSELNVNALELDDSALYLCASNTAGAPYEQYFGPGTRLTVT.

The V gene is TRBV6-5, the J gene TRBJ1-1, with no clear D. Germline CDR1 MNHEY, CDR2 SVGAGI. CDR3 length: 13 amino acids. V was cut by 3 bases and J by 3 bases, with 8 bases left in between. CDR3 residues: CASSYEVDTEAFF. The CDR3 bases are TGTGCCAGCAGTTATGAGGTGGACACTGAAGCTTTCTTT.

The chain combines TRBV5-1 with TRBJ2-7; 10 nucleotides match TRBD2. Unmatched junction bases numbered 10, after V lost 1 base and J lost 3 bases. Germline loops: CDR1 SGHRS, CDR2 YFSETQ. CDR3 length equals 17 residues. CDR3: CASSLRASGGEFYEQYF. DNA of the CDR3: TGCGCCAGCAGCTTGAGGGCTAGCGGGGGCGAGTTCTACGAGCAGTACTTC. The full variable domain, completed using reference TRBV5-1 and TRBJ2-7, is KAGVTQTPRYLIKTRGQQVTLSCSPISGHRSVSWYQQTPGQGLQFLFEYFSETQRNKGNFPGRFSGRQFSNSRSEMNVSTLELGDSALYLCASSLRASGGEFYEQYFGPGTRLTVT.

V usage is TRBV19 and J usage is TRBJ2-7; TRBD1 aligns across 8 bases. The CDR3 has 13 residues. From germline, CDR1 is LNHDA and CDR2 SQIVND (reference sequence). V dropped 7 bases and J dropped 6; count of bases not matched to a gene: 8. CDR3 DNA sequence: TGTGCCAGTAAGGGACAGGTGGTCCGCGAGCAGTACTTC. Translation: CASKGQVVREQYF.

This sequence joins TRBV6-1 and TRBJ2-5; a weak D match, TRBD1 (6 bases). CDR1 is MNHNS, CDR2 SASEGT, per germline. Trimming left V 5 bases short and J 7 bases short, with 20 bases between. The CDR3 consists of 15 residues. The CDR3 spells CASSFLDRFRGTQYF. The CDR3 DNA sequence: TGTGCCAGCAGTTTCCTCGACAGGTTCCGAGGGACCCAGTACTTC.

This clone was seen just once. CDR3 sequence reads: CASSYDRVREQYF. CDR3 sequence (DNA): TGTGCCAGCAGCTACGACAGGGTACGGGAGCAGTACTTC. The chain combines TRBV7-8 with TRBJ2-7; TRBD1 agrees at 7 bases. The CDR3 is 13 residues long. Germline loops: CDR1 SGHVS, CDR2 FQNEAQ. The V and J ends lost 4 bases and 7 bases, in that order; junction bases with no gene match: 7. The variable domain in full, with the rest retrieved from reference TRBV7-8 and TRBJ2-7, is GAGVSQSPRYKVAKRGQDVALRCDPISGHVSLFWYQQALGQGPEFLTYFQNEAQLDKSGLPSDRFFAERPEGSVSTLKIQRTQQEDSAVYLCASSYDRVREQYFGPGTRLTVT.

This clone was counted once. The CDR3 spells CASSERGGGEDGYTF. CDR3 nucleotides: TGCGCCAGCAGTGAAAGAGGAGGGGGCGAGGATGGCTACACCTTC. V gene TRBV10-2 combines with J gene TRBJ1-2; 7 bases match TRBD1. The CDR3 spans 15 residues. CDR1 and CDR2 from the germline V gene are WSHSY and SAAADI. V lost 3 bases to trimming and J lost 6 bases; unmatched junction nucleotides: 10.